This T cell receptor (beta chain) was sequenced in a study of metastatic and nonmetastatic thyroid tumors. Study overall: Both malignant and benign thyroid patients supplied peripheral blood and tumor or nodule tissue samples, across which the repertoires of these patients were then compared.

Thyroid surgery had not been preceded by any treatment in any patient. By frequency in the sample, this clone is medium-sized. The CDR3 length is 16 residues. V was clipped by 3 bases and J by 0 bases, with 12 bases between them. The germline V gene has CDR1 MNHNS and CDR2 SASEGT. TCRdb re-called the PCR reads with MiXCR. In the table there are approximately 12,000 clones, about 25% of which are singletons. Specimen: blood. The source is a female donor with papillary thyroid cancer or a benign thyroid nodule (not recorded which). Some clones in this sample may be carry-over from other donors' samples. The chain carries TRBV6-1 and TRBJ1-5; D is ambiguous. CDR3: CASSELGSHSNQPQHF. CDR3 nucleotides: TGTGCCAGCAGTGAGCTTGGCAGCCATAGCAATCAGCCCCAGCATTTT.